This is a list of T cell receptor beta chains from one sample in a study of monozygotic twins with inflammatory bowel disease. TCRdb reanalyzed the 5' RACE reads and collapses them to one entry per CDR3 protein, without DNA. In total, the table holds approximately 340,000 distinct CDR3 sequences. The sample was blood. The receptors derive from a human donor with ulcerative colitis or Crohn's disease, or a healthy co-twin of an affected twin (not recorded which). Both conserved end residues are part of each CDR3.

CDR3	V	J
CASSRQGGFPGANVLTF	TRBV6-4	TRBJ2-6
CATSRSGSVGELFF	TRBV15	TRBJ2-2
CASSQDTSGRLAGGGDIQYF	TRBV4-1	TRBJ2-4
CASSPPGQHSGNTIYF	TRBV18	TRBJ1-3
CASSQVGGSSNEQFF	TRBV4-1	TRBJ2-1
CASSVVSDTEAFF	TRBV5-4	TRBJ1-1
CASSFRPYEQYF	TRBV12-3/TRBV12-4	TRBJ2-7
CASSLSAGQAYEQYF	TRBV27	TRBJ2-7
CASLSTGELFF	TRBV19	TRBJ2-2
CASSPVRDSLFYEQYF	TRBV3-1	TRBJ2-7
CASSLVPVFTALEQYF	TRBV7-9	TRBJ2-7
CASSQLGDYYEQYF	TRBV3-1	TRBJ2-7
CASTGWGGDSYEQYF	TRBV28	TRBJ2-7
CASSRRGPDGYTF	TRBV3-1	TRBJ1-2
CASSQTGSEKLFF	TRBV3-1	TRBJ1-4
CAISESRGAFF	TRBV10-3	TRBJ1-1
CASSLQGSSTDTQYF	TRBV7-2	TRBJ2-3
CASSFSGAGDTQYF	TRBV7-9	TRBJ2-3
CSARGSQLKKLFF	TRBV20-1	TRBJ1-4
CASGSGTGVNTGELFF	TRBV12-5	TRBJ2-2
CASSSRTTAYNEQFF	TRBV7-9	TRBJ2-1
CASSKTREYSEQFF	TRBV21-1	TRBJ2-1